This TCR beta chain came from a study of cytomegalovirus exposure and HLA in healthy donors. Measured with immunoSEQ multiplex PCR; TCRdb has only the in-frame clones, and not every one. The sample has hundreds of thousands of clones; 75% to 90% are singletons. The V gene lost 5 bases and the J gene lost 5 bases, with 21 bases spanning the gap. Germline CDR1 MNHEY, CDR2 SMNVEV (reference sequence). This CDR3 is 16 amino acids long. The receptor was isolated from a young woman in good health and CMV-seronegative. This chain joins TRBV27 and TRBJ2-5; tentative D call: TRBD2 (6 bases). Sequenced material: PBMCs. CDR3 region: CASSPRRGGPSETQYF. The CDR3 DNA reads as TGTGCCAGCAGTCCCCGCCGGGGAGGCCCTAGTGAGACCCAGTACTTC.